Below are 11 T cell receptor beta chains sequenced from a single sample in a study of T cell changes during pregnancy in multiple sclerosis. Sequencing was performed with immunoSEQ multiplex PCR; in TCRdb, only in-frame clones are kept and a portion is missing. The table lists about 77,000 clones, around 93% of them singletons, with around 2.6% in the top ten. Sequencing was performed on peripheral blood, taken after pregnancy. The receptors stem from a female donor in good health, enrolled as a control in a pregnancy study.

The chain's CDR3 is CASSFQGALNTEAFF. The CDR3 DNA is TGTGCCAGCAGTTTTCAAGGGGCGCTTAATACTGAAGCTTTCTTT. The chain combines TRBV27 with TRBJ1-1, with D possibly matching TRBD1 (5 bases). This CDR3 has 15 residues. Germline CDR1 MNHEY, CDR2 SMNVEV (reference sequence). V lost 3 bases and J lost 5, with 16 bases in between.

Regarding this clone: The germline gene is not matched at one end of the junction; a read error may be the cause. The chain joins TRBV18 to TRBJ2-7; TRBD1 is a possible D gene (6 bases). The germline CDR1 and CDR2 sequences are KGHSH and LQKENI. This CDR3 is built from 14 residues. As DNA, the CDR3 is TGTGCCAGCTCACTGGACAGTATCTCCCCTTCGCTTCGGTTC. Translation: CASSLDSISPSLRF.

This sequence joins TRBV6-5 and TRBJ1-1; 7 nucleotides line up with TRBD1. Germline-derived CDR1 and CDR2 are MNHEY and SVGAGI. The CDR3 is made up of 14 amino acids. The trim removed 6 bases at V and 6 bases at J, leaving 10 bases unmatched. The CDR3 DNA follows: TGTGCCAGCAGACTACTCGACAGGGAAGCTGAAGCTTTCTTT. This gives the protein CASRLLDREAEAFF.

The genes are TRBV7-3 and TRBJ2-1; 7 bases agree with TRBD1. Unmatched junction bases numbered 5, after V lost 5 bases and J lost 13 bases. Germline CDR1 reads SGHTA; CDR2 reads FQGTGA. The CDR3 is 11 amino acids. The CDR3, as DNA: TGTGCCAGCAGCGCCGGGACAGACCAGTTCTTC. This encodes CASSAGTDQFF. Based on the CDR3 plus reference TRBV7-3 and TRBJ2-1, the full variable domain is GAGVSQTPSNKVTEKGKYVELRCDPISGHTALYWYRQSLGQGPEFLIYFQGTGAADDSGLPNDRFFAVRPEGSVSTLKIQRTERGDSAVYLCASSAGTDQFFGPGTRLTVL.

The chain uses TRBV15 and TRBJ1-5; D is possibly TRBD1 (5 bases). Trimming cost V 5 bases and J 1 base, with 12 bases left between them. CDR1 is LNHNV, CDR2 YYDKDF, per germline (reference sequence). This CDR3 is built from 15 residues. The CDR3 sequence: CATSLRGASNQPQHF. CDR3 sequence (DNA): TGTGCCACCAGCCTCCGCGGGGCAAGCAATCAGCCCCAGCATTTT.

This clone was detected a few times. The V and J genes are TRBV11-1 and TRBJ2-7; D not resolved. V lost 3 bases to trimming and J lost 6 bases, with 18 bases between them. The CDR3 is 15 amino acids. Germline CDR1 and CDR2: SGHAT and FQDESV (reference sequence). CDR3 nucleotide sequence: TGTGCCAGCAGCTTGATGTCAGGTGGTACCCTCGAGCAGTACTTC. This codes for CASSLMSGGTLEQYF.

This rearrangement joins TRBV7-8 to TRBJ2-1; 14 bases match TRBD2. The CDR3 consists of 18 residues. Germline CDR1 and CDR2: SGHVS and FQNEAQ. Trimming cost V 5 bases and J 1 base; bases outside gene matches: 7. CDR3 sequence: CASSRLAGGANSYNEQFF. The CDR3 DNA reads TGTGCCAGCAGCCGACTAGCGGGGGGGGCCAATTCCTACAATGAGCAGTTCTTC.

The V gene is TRBV2, the J gene TRBJ2-5; tentative D call: TRBD2 (6 bases). V was shortened by 8 bases and J by 5 bases, with 30 bases between the two germline ends. There are 18 residues in the CDR3. Germline V gene sequence: CDR1 SNHLY, CDR2 FYNNEI. The CDR3 loop reads CASGSEASTQGGWETQYF. In DNA form, the CDR3 reads TGTGCCAGCGGCAGTGAAGCCTCGACCCAGGGAGGATGGGAGACCCAGTACTTC.

The chain couples TRBV13 to TRBJ1-2; the D is unclear. The CDR3 is made up of 13 amino acids. Germline V CDR1 and CDR2: PRHDT, FYEKMQ (reference sequence). The V gene lost 5 bases and the J gene lost 6 bases, with 13 bases spanning the gap. The CDR3 sequence: CASSDNPRHGYTF. Here the CDR3 DNA reads TGTGCCAGCAGCGACAACCCCAGGCATGGCTACACCTTC.

J is TRBJ1-6 and V is TRBV7-2; D is possibly TRBD1 (5 bases). The V end was cut by 1 base, the J end by 5 bases, with 12 bases between. The germline gives CDR1 SGHTA, CDR2 FQGNSA. There are 16 residues in the CDR3. For the CDR3, the DNA is TGTGCCAGCAGCTTAGTGTGGGGCGCAGATAATTCACCCCTCCACTTT. Protein product: CASSLVWGADNSPLHF.

The rearrangement uses TRBV4-1 and TRBJ2-7, with 8 positions matching TRBD1. In germline, CDR1 is MGHRA, CDR2 YSYEKL. The CDR3 is 14 residues long. J lost 4 bases, V lost 2 bases, and 4 bases had no gene match. CDR3 residues: CASSQQTGEYEQYF. The CDR3 nucleotides read TGCGCCAGCAGCCAACAGACAGGGGAGTACGAGCAGTACTTC.